This T cell receptor beta chain was retrieved from a study of blood T cell repertoires in COVID-19. The method was immunoSEQ multiplex PCR; TCRdb's version includes in-frame clones alone and lacks a portion of them. Among 200,000 to 250,000 clones, roughly four fifths were seen once, and the ten largest hold 3% to 4%. Cohorts were assigned according to the clinical history that participants reported. The CDR3 has 15 amino acids. The J gene is TRBJ2-5, the V gene TRBV21-1; no DNA check was done on the table's D call, TRBD1. TRBV21-1 has pseudogene status. This TCR was sampled from a woman in her sixties who had recovered from COVID-19. Sequenced input: PBMCs or T cells enriched from blood (not recorded which). The CDR3 DNA reads as TGTGCCAGCAGCCATAGGGAACAGGGGAAAGAGACCCAGTACTTC. It yields the protein CASSHREQGKETQYF.